This TCR beta chain was identified in a study of T cell responses to AZD1222 COVID-19 vaccine. Here immunoSEQ multiplex PCR was the method, and the copy in TCRdb shows in-frame clones only, minus some. The repertoire holds about 120,000 clones, 75% to 90% seen once, with 3% to 4% in the top ten. General observations from the study: There were mostly white British donors and more females than males, and clonal diversity was possibly underestimated. Just a handful of people given AZD1222 tested seropositive at baseline. Repertoire sampling happened only post peak T cell response. Elevations in Spike-specific TCR breadth and depth followed administration of two AZD1222 doses.

The germline V gene has CDR1 MDHEN and CDR2 SYDVKM. V shed 6 bases, J shed 1 base, and the junction held 3 bases outside the gene matches. The CDR3 has 14 amino acids. A word on this clone: The target antigen is unknown.

The TCR originated in an adult in good health. The sequencing used peripheral blood, collected on day 0 of MenACWY control vaccination. The chain has TRBV28 and TRBJ2-4; 7 nucleotides align to TRBD2. This CDR3 reads CASRVSGAKNIQYF. As DNA, the CDR3 is TGTGCCAGCAGGGTTAGCGGGGCCAAAAACATTCAGTACTTC.